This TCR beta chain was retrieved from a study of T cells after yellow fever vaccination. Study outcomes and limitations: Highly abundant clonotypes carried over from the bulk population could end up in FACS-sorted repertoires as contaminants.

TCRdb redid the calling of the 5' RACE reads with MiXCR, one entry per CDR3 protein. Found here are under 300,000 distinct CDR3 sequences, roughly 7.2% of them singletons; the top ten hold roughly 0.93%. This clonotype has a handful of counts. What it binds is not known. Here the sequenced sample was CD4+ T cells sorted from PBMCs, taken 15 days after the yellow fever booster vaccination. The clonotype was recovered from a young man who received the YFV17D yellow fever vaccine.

The CDR3 here is CASSWVGNYEQYF. CDR3 nucleotide sequence: TGTGCCAGCAGCTGGGTAGGGAACTACGAGCAGTACTTC. This chain connects TRBV5-6 to TRBJ2-7; D gene uncertain. The V gene lost 3 bases and the J gene lost 3 bases, with 10 bases spanning the gap. The CDR3 has 13 amino acids. Germline V CDR1 and CDR2: SGHDT, YYEEEE.